This TCR beta chain was sequenced during a study of cytomegalovirus exposure and HLA in healthy donors. In the PCR, 60 Vbeta and 13 Jbeta primers were used. Only in-frame clones appear in the TCRdb table, and some are missing; sequencing was by immunoSEQ multiplex PCR. There are about 140,000 clones in the sample; less than 80% occur only once, and roughly 6.8% lies in the top ten. In the case of this clone: Its specificity is unknown.

Overall study findings and caveats: Later on, analysis showed that most CMV-associated TCR beta chains appeared to be HLA-restricted.

Germline loops: CDR1 SEHNR, CDR2 FQNEAQ (reference sequence). Trimming removed 2 bases at V and 7 bases at J, with 11 bases between. The CDR3 sequence is 14 residues long. What was sequenced was PBMCs. This chain links TRBV7-9 with TRBJ1-4, with D possibly TRBD1 on 5 matching bases. The sequence was obtained from a man aged 40-49 years in good health and CMV-seropositive. CDR3 in DNA: TGTGCCAGCAGCTTATCAGGGAACAGTGAAAAACTGTTTTTT. It yields the protein CASSLSGNSEKLFF.